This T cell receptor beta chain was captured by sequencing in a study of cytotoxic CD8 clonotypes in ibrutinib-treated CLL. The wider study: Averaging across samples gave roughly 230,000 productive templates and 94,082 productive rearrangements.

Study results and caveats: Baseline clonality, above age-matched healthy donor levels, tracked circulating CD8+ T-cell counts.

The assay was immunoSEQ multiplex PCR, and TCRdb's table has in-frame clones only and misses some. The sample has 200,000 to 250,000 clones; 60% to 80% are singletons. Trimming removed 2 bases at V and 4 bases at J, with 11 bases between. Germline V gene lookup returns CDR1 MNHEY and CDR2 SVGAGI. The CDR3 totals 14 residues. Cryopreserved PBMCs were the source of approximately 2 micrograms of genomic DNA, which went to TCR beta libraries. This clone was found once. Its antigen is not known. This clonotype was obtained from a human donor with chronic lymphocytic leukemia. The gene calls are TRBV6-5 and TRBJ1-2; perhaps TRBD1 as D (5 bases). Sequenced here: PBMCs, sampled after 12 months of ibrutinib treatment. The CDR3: CASSYGAPGYGYTF. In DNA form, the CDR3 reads TGTGCCAGCAGTTACGGGGCGCCGGGCTATGGCTACACCTTC.